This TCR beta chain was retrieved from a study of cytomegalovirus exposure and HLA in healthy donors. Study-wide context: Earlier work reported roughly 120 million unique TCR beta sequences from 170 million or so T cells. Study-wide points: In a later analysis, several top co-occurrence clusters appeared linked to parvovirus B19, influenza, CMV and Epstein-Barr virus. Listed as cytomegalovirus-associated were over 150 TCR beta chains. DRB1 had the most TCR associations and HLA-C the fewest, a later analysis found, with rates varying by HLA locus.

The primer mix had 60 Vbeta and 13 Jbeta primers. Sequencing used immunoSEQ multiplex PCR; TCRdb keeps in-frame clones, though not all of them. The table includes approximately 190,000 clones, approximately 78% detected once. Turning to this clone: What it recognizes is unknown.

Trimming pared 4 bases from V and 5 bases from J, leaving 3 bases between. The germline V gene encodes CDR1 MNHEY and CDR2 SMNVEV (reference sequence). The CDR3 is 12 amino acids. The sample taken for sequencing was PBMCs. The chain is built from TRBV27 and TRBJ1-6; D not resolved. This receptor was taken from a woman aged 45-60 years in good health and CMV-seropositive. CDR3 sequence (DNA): TGTGCCAGCAGTTCAAATAATTCACCCCTCCACTTT. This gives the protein CASSSNNSPLHF.